This entry concerns a single T cell receptor (beta chain). Its binding antigen is unknown. No clone much larger than this one lies a single base away; base qualities are absent. In Seattle, one collaborating source enrolled patients while the infection was active and tracked those patients longitudinally over the course of disease. Each collaborating institution followed its own protocols to collect whole blood in K2EDTA tubes. For TCRbeta analysis, collaborator samples were shipped as frozen whole blood, as isolated PBMCs, or as DNA extracted from either sample type. This sample was taken from a study of blood T cell repertoires in COVID-19 (dated by TCRdb to 2018 to 2020). With respect to the entire study: Samples from collaborators originated in the United States, Italy and Spain and spanned both the acute and convalescent phases of COVID-19. The material from the prospective study consisted of cDNA or gDNA derived from T cells, B-cell-depleted T cells, or PBMCs. The dataset comprised deeply sampled blood TCRbeta repertoires from subjects exposed to, actively infected with, or recovered from COVID-19. The repertoires were released in a freely available public database intended as a resource for research on the immune response to SARS-CoV-2. Samples came from the ongoing ImmuneRACE study (first 160 participants) plus 1,254 subjects from 6 global collaborators. The sample metadata nearly always contained a de-identified subject ID, COVID-19 status, age in years and sex. Where available, HLA class I and class II types were obtained from metadata supplied by the sample provider rather than from assay-based typing. Findings and caveats that apply to the study as a whole: How much clinical and demographic metadata was included differed by source and by participant, and the metadata was provided uncurated.

The CDR3 runs 17 amino acids, cysteine and phenylalanine included. CDR3 DNA is the only sequence kept; it has 51 bases, read in frame from the first base. V lost 4 bases and J lost 1 base; the stretch between them is 19 bases long. Taken from the germline V gene, the CDR1 and CDR2 loops are MDHEN and SYDVKM. The immunoSEQ Assay, a bias-controlled multiplex PCR, was used to amplify TCRbeta CDR3 regions from genomic DNA. Concerning the study's data processing: The number of nucleated cells in each sample was estimated by amplification of reference gene primers within the assay. To quantify the absolute abundance of each unique TCRbeta CDR3 rearrangement, sequence reads were collapsed and filtered. Productive Simpson clonality was computed per sample as the square root of Simpson's diversity index over productive rearrangements. TCRdb mirrors the immuneACCESS table, restricted to in-frame sequences. Some clones are absent from its copies; in checked studies, under half trace to an unresolved V gene, and the reason for the others is unknown. The V and J calls and clone size are taken from that table; D and trimming were inferred from the DNA. For this sample there are over 150,000 clones; roughly 90% appear just once. Of the sample, roughly a sixth is held by the ten largest clones.

The sequence is built from TRBV28 and TRBJ1-2; the best D guess is TRBD1, with 6 bases matching. The source of this sequence is a man in his forties or fifties with COVID-19, enrolled during active disease. Material: peripheral blood. The nucleotide sequence is given as TGTGCCAGCAGTTACCGTCCCGGGACAAATATTAACTATGGCTACACCTTC. It translates as CASSYRPGTNINYGYTF.